This T cell receptor (beta chain) was identified in a study of T cell responses to AZD1222 COVID-19 vaccine (dated by TCRdb to the early 2020s). About the full investigation: AZD1222 recipients whose second dose came at about 4 weeks and those whose second dose came at about 12 weeks were combined into one group, since spike-specific TCR depth and breadth did not differ between the two schedules. TCR sequencing was performed for 230 to 250 trial participants, of whom 207 were given two doses of AZD1222 and roughly 25 were given two doses of MenACWY control vaccine. Trial participants were enrolled into age subgroups of 18-55, 56-69 and 70-plus years, which contained about 150, 27 and 61 TCR-sequenced participants, respectively.

What the study reported, not specific to this receptor: Participants were mostly white British and included more females than males, and it was suggested by the authors that clonal diversity may have been underestimated. Only five to seven AZD1222 recipients were SARS-CoV-2 seropositive at baseline, limiting conclusions about previously exposed vaccinees. Reportedly, close to half of the unique spike-specific TCRs recognized epitopes lying outside the regions that are mutated in the B.1.351 and B.1.1.7 variants. CD4 TCRs associated with the vaccine covered the entire spike protein, and the dominant responses were in regions 160-218 and 743-854. The 56-69-year group was small, and its depth increase did not reach significance, likely because of low power. Because no day 14 peak-response samples were available, the repertoires could be characterized only after the peak T cell response. After two AZD1222 doses, both the breadth and the depth of spike-specific TCRs were significantly higher than at day 0 and than in MenACWY recipients.

The CDR3 regions of human TCRbeta chains were analyzed by immunosequencing. The source study handled its data this way. TCRs in the repertoires were matched against a reference library of SARS-CoV-2-specific TCRs that had been generated with the MIRA antigen-specificity platform. Breadth was defined as the fraction of unique TCRs that were SARS-CoV-2-associated. Depth was defined as the fraction of total T cells that were SARS-CoV-2-associated. Using the MIRA data, each spike-specific TCR was mapped to the spike region that the TCR reacts to and placed in a CD4 or CD8 class. Log10-transformed breadth and depth values were compared by one-way ANOVA with Sidak's multiple comparisons tests. In its TCRdb copy, this immuneACCESS table keeps in-frame sequences only and misses some clones. Where compared with another copy, unresolved V genes explain less than half of these, and the others have no known cause. V, J and clone size derive from that table, while D and trimming were established from the DNA sequence. The sample table shows about 150,000 clones, and around 95% are seen once. Around 1.3% of the sample comes from the top ten.

The sample's time point label, in plain terms: baseline before first vaccination. Vaccinee samples came from UK trials COV001 and COV002, including a single-blind randomized controlled phase 2/3 trial of AZD1222 (ChAdOx1 nCoV-19) in healthy adults. Trial participant PBMC samples were collected at day 0 and day 28 after the second dose for TCRbeta chain sequencing. As to this clone: Its antigen target is currently unknown. Per-base quality was not reported, and no clone a single base away is much larger than it.

CDR1 and CDR2 were assigned from the germline V gene as SGHDN and FVKESK. Including cysteine and phenylalanine, the CDR3 has 13 amino acids. Only CDR3 DNA is held: 39 bases, read in frame from base 1. Cut back by 2 bases and 14 bases, the V and J ends lie 13 bases apart. The TCR was taken from an adult in good health. In this chain, TRBV14 is recombined with TRBJ1-6; too little of a D gene remains to name it. This specimen was peripheral blood, taken on day 0 of AZD1222 vaccination. CDR3 loop: CASSQSLGGALHF. The DNA reads as follows: TGTGCCAGCAGCCAATCTTTGGGAGGCGCCCTCCACTTT.